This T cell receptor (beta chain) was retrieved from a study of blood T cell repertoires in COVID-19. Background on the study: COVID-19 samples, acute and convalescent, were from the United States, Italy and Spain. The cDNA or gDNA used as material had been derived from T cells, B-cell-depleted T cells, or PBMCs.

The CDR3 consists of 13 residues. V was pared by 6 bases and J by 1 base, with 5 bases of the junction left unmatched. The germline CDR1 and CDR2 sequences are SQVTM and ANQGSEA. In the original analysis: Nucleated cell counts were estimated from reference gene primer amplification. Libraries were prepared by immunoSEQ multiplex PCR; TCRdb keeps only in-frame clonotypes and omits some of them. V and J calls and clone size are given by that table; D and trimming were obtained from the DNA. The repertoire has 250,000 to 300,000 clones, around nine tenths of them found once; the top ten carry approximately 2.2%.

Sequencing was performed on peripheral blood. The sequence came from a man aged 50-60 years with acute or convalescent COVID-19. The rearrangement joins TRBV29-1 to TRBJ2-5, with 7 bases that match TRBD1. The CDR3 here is CSVAGTAQETQYF. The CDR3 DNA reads TGCAGCGTCGCCGGGACAGCCCAAGAGACCCAGTACTTC.